The 14 T cell receptor beta chains given below trace back to one sample, sequenced in a study of shared clonotypes between healthy human individuals. Profiling relied on immunoSEQ multiplex PCR, and the TCRdb table lists in-frame clones only, not all of them. The table shows fewer than 850,000 clones, with about nine tenths occurring only once. The specimen was memory CD8+ T cells from PBMCs. This sample's subset: CD45RO+ cells pooled with CCR7-negative TemRA cells. The receptors were gathered from a man between 18 and 29 years old in good health. Some clones in this sample may be carry-over from other donors' samples.

CDR3 amino acids: CASSTYSTEAFF. CDR3 DNA: TGTGCCAGTAGTACATACTCCACTGAAGCTTTCTTT. The chain carries TRBV19 and TRBJ1-1; no clear D gene. The V end was cut by 4 bases, the J end by 4 bases, with 7 bases between. Germline CDR1 LNHDA, CDR2 SQIVND (reference sequence). The CDR3 covers 12 residues.

The V gene is TRBV5-4, the J gene TRBJ1-1; D remains ambiguous. Trimming took off 2 bases at V and 2 bases at J, with 4 bases between the two ends. Germline V gene sequence: CDR1 SGHNT, CDR2 YYREEE (reference sequence). The CDR3 consists of 12 residues. CDR3 DNA sequence: TGTGCCAGCAGCTTCAGTAACACTGAAGCTTTCTTT. Its translation is CASSFSNTEAFF.

The J gene is TRBJ2-7, the V gene TRBV7-9; D might be TRBD2 (5 bases). Germline CDR1 SEHNR, CDR2 FQNEAQ (reference sequence). The CDR3 is 16 residues long. The V end lost 1 base, the J end lost 1 base, and 14 bases lay between the germline ends. DNA for the CDR3: TGTGCCAGCAGCTTAGGGTCGAGCGGAAGTTCCTACGAGCAGTACTTC. Its protein product is CASSLGSSGSSYEQYF.

The chain combines TRBV5-6 with TRBJ2-7; D may correspond to TRBD1 or TRBD2 (5 bases each). Germline loops: CDR1 SGHDT, CDR2 YYEEEE. V was clipped by 4 bases and J by 7 bases, with 15 bases between them. The CDR3 contains 13 residues. CDR3 loop: CASSTGAWGEQYF. The DNA for the CDR3 is TGTGCCAGCAGCACCGGGGCCTGGGGTGAGCAGTACTTC.

This clone showed up just once. This CDR3 is CASSLNPGTGNEQFF. CDR3 nucleotides: TGCGCCAGCAGCCTTAATCCCGGGACTGGGAATGAGCAGTTCTTC. The V and J genes are TRBV4-1 and TRBJ2-1, with a weak D call TRBD2 (6 bases). This CDR3 has 15 amino acids. V was trimmed by 4 bases and J by 7 bases, leaving 17 bases between them. CDR1 MGHRA and CDR2 YSYEKL come from the germline V gene.

The gene calls are TRBV5-6 and TRBJ2-5; 12 bases line up with TRBD2. The germline V gene has CDR1 SGHDT and CDR2 YYEEEE. The V gene end was trimmed by 2 bases and the J gene end by 5 bases; junction bases not matched to a gene: 7. This CDR3 region has 16 residues. CDR3 region: CASSLRLAGVRETQYF. DNA of the CDR3: TGTGCCAGCAGCTTACGACTAGCGGGAGTCAGGGAGACCCAGTACTTC.

The rearrangement links TRBV6-5 to TRBJ2-5, with D possibly called TRBD1 or TRBD2 (6 bases each). This CDR3 has 13 amino acids. Looked up from germline, CDR1 is MNHEY and CDR2 is SVGAGI. V lost 2 bases, J lost 5 bases, and 9 bases lay in between. CDR3 in DNA: TGTGCCAGCAGTTACGGGGGGCAGGAGACCCAGTACTTC. As protein: CASSYGGQETQYF.

This chain links TRBV5-1 with TRBJ2-7; a weak D match, TRBD1 (6 bases). From germline, CDR1 is SGHRS and CDR2 YFSETQ. V lost 4 bases to trimming and J lost 5 bases, with 22 bases between them. The CDR3 totals 16 residues. The CDR3, as DNA: TGCGCCAGCAGCCGGGTGCCCGGGACAAGTAACGACGAGCAGTACTTC. Its protein product is CASSRVPGTSNDEQYF. The whole variable domain, filled in from reference TRBV5-1 and TRBJ2-7, reads KAGVTQTPRYLIKTRGQQVTLSCSPISGHRSVSWYQQTPGQGLQFLFEYFSETQRNKGNFPGRFSGRQFSNSRSEMNVSTLELGDSALYLCASSRVPGTSNDEQYFGPGTRLTVT.

This clone was seen only once. The V call is TRBV5-1, the J call TRBJ1-3, with D perhaps matching TRBD1 (6 bases). V lost 3 bases to trimming and J lost 4 bases, with 11 bases between them. The CDR3 spans 14 residues. Germline V gene sequence: CDR1 SGHRS, CDR2 YFSETQ. CDR3 protein: CASSSQGSGNTIYF. The CDR3 bases are TGCGCCAGCAGCTCACAGGGATCGGGAAACACCATATATTTT.

The chain recombines TRBV27 with TRBJ2-7; weak D call: TRBD2 (5 bases). V was clipped by 5 bases and J by 2 bases, with 16 bases between them. Germline V gene lookup returns CDR1 MNHEY and CDR2 SMNVEV (reference sequence). This CDR3 region has 15 residues. The CDR3 spells CASSPATRAAYEQYF. CDR3 sequence (DNA): TGTGCCAGCAGTCCTGCAACGAGGGCCGCCTACGAGCAGTACTTC.

CDR3 loop: CASSQGEGWSGANVLTF. The CDR3 DNA reads TGCGCCAGCAGCCAGGGGGAAGGTTGGTCCGGGGCCAACGTCCTGACTTTC. The rearrangement links TRBV4-3 to TRBJ2-6; D tentatively reads TRBD1 or TRBD2 (5 bases each). This CDR3 contains 17 residues. Germline V gene lookup returns CDR1 LGHNA and CDR2 YSLEER. Trimming pared 3 bases from V and 4 bases from J, leaving 16 bases between.

The rearrangement joins TRBV29-1 to TRBJ2-1; 8 bases align to TRBD1. There are 13 residues in the CDR3. The germline gives CDR1 SQVTM, CDR2 ANQGSEA. V lost 7 bases and J lost 8; bases outside the gene matches: 10. This CDR3 reads CSAGTGVIDEQFF. In DNA, the CDR3 is TGCAGCGCCGGGACAGGTGTAATCGATGAGCAGTTCTTC.

In nucleotides, the CDR3 is TGTGCCACCAGCAGCTCCGGGACAGGCAATCAGCCCCAGCATTTT. It encodes CATSSSGTGNQPQHF. This sequence joins TRBV15 and TRBJ1-5, with 7 nucleotides matching TRBD1. J was trimmed by 2 bases and V by 3 bases; bases with no gene match: 4. CDR3 length: 15 residues. Germline lookup yields CDR1 LNHNV and CDR2 YYDKDF (reference sequence).

In DNA, the CDR3 is TGTGCCAGCAGTACGTGGATCGGCACCTACGAGCAGTACTTC. Residues: CASSTWIGTYEQYF. This chain uses TRBV6-1 with TRBJ2-7; unclear D gene. CDR3 size: 14 residues. Trimming stripped 5 bases from V and 2 bases from J, with 13 bases between. The germline V gene encodes CDR1 MNHNS and CDR2 SASEGT.